The clone carrying this TCR beta chain was picked up one time. Its antigen is as yet unknown. V was trimmed by 0 bases and J by 6 bases, leaving 19 bases between them. The CDR3 spans 16 residues. Germline loops: CDR1 SGHRS, CDR2 YFSETQ. The entry originates in a study of OX40 agonist ivuxolimab in advanced cancers. Study in general: The study gave patients intravenous ivuxolimab at 0.01 to 10 mg/kg every 2 weeks. Partial responses occurred in three patients (one hepatocellular carcinoma, two cutaneous melanoma).

Study observations and caveats: The study found that CD8+ T cells averaged more expanded clones than CD4+. Some nonresponders additionally presented with little normalized T-cell clonal expansion.

Assay: immunoSEQ multiplex PCR; the TCRdb copy retains only in-frame clones and omits some. This table holds 70,000 or so clones, about nine tenths found once. The rearrangement uses TRBV5-1 and TRBJ2-7, with D possibly being TRBD1 or TRBD2 (5 bases each). The sequence derives from an adult with an advanced solid tumor such as melanoma, head and neck, liver or kidney cancer. The sample was CD4+ or CD8+ T cells sorted from blood, taken in a trial of the OX40 agonist ivuxolimab. DNA for the CDR3: TGCGCCAGCAGCTTGGCGGGGAAGGGGCCCTTTAGCGAGCAGTACTTC. This sequence encodes CASSLAGKGPFSEQYF.